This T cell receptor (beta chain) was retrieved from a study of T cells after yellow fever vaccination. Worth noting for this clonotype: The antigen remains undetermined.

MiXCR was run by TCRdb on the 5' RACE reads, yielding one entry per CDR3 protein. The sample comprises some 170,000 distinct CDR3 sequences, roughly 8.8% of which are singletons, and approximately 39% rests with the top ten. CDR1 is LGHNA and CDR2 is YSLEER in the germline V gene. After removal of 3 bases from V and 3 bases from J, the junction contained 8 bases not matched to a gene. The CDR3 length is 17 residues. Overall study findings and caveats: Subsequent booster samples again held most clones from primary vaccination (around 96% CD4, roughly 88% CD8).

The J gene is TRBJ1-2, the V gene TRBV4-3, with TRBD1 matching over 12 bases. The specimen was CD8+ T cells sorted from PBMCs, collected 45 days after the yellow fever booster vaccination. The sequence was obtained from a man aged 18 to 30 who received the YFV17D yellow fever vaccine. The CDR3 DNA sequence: TGCGCCAGCAGCCAGGGGGGACAGGGGGCTTTCGACTATGGCTACACCTTC. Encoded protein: CASSQGGQGAFDYGYTF.